This entry describes one T cell receptor beta chain. Its cognate antigen is unknown. These data originate in a study of cytotoxic CD8 clonotypes in ibrutinib-treated CLL. Overall study: The study included approximately 10 relapsed/refractory and fewer than 16 treatment-naive patients; about 17 had IGHV unmutated disease. Points from the study as a whole: Against age-matched healthy donors, baseline clonality ran higher and tracked circulating CD8+ T-cell counts.

Targeted sequencing depth ranged from 1 in 200,000 to 1 in 1 million T cells. Here immunoSEQ multiplex PCR was the method, and the copy in TCRdb shows in-frame clones only, minus some. The sample yields some 150,000 clones, 70% to 90% seen once. Germline V gives CDR1 MNHNS, CDR2 SASEGT. Trimming cost V 3 bases and J 0 bases, with 13 bases left between them. The CDR3 loop spans 16 amino acids. The chain joins TRBV6-1 to TRBJ2-3; no reliable D call. This clonotype originated in a human donor with chronic lymphocytic leukemia. Material: PBMCs, obtained after 36 months of ibrutinib treatment. CDR3 sequence (DNA): TGTGCCAGCAGTGACATGGACCGATCTAGCACAGATACGCAGTATTTT. As protein: CASSDMDRSSTDTQYF.